The TCR beta chain described here comes from a study of PD-1 blockade in mismatch repair-deficient tumors. Whole-study context: All were previously treated, progressing patients with about 11 mismatch repair-deficient cancer types.

Germline lookup yields CDR1 KGHSH and CDR2 LQKENI. The CDR3 sequence is 17 residues long. V lost 5 bases and J 0 bases, leaving 17 bases between the germline ends. Sequenced by immunoSEQ multiplex PCR; TCRdb stores in-frame clones only, minus some. The data contain about 110,000 clones, roughly 80% of them singletons. The sample consisted of peripheral blood, taken roughly 60 weeks after starting pembrolizumab. The receptor's source is an adult with mismatch repair-deficient cancer. The chain links TRBV18 to TRBJ1-3; TRBD1 might be the D (6 bases). CDR3 nucleotides: TGTGCCAGCTCATCCCTGGGGGGCAAACTCTCTGGAAACACCATATATTTT. This gives the protein CASSSLGGKLSGNTIYF.